A selection of T cell receptor beta chains follows, all from one sample in a study of identical twins. TCRdb passed the 5' RACE reads through MiXCR, listing each CDR3 protein once. The sample has 600,000 to 800,000 distinct CDR3 sequences; approximately 22% are singletons. This same sample was also taken into another study, of T cells expressing NK-cell markers.

The source material was PBMCs. The receptors come from a young woman in good health. CDR3s include the opening cysteine and the closing phenylalanine or tryptophan. A D gene is named only where the DNA matches it firmly. Expanded clones are given a class, and other clones once, few, many or no size at all.

CDR3 protein	CDR3 DNA	clone size	V gene	J gene	D gene
CASSVRPVNTEAFF	TGTGCCAGCAGCGTGAGACCGGTGAACACTGAAGCTTTCTTT	few	TRBV7-2	TRBJ1-1	-
CATSWIGRSSGANVLTF	TGTGCCACCAGCTGGATCGGACGCAGCTCTGGGGCCAACGTCCTGACTTTC	few	TRBV15	TRBJ2-6	-
CASSLGMAMNTEAFF	TGTGCCAGCAGCTTAGGGATGGCCATGAACACTGAAGCTTTCTTT	many	TRBV7-9	TRBJ1-1	-
CASSRTESNQPQHF	TGTGCCAGCAGCCGGACGGAGAGCAATCAGCCCCAGCATTTT	few	TRBV6-2/TRBV6-3	TRBJ1-5	-
CATSDSRGQGPYNEQFF	TGTGCCACCAGTGACTCGAGAGGACAGGGGCCTTACAATGAGCAGTTCTTC	few	TRBV24-1	TRBJ2-1	TRBD1
CASSLWDRADTQYF	TGTGCCAGCAGTTTGTGGGACAGGGCAGATACGCAGTATTTT	-	TRBV27	TRBJ2-3	TRBD1
CASTQVDRTDTQYF	TGTGCCAGCACCCAGGTGGATAGAACAGATACGCAGTATTTT	-	TRBV6-1	TRBJ2-3	-
CASRGSFRRNSPLHF	TGTGCCAGCAGAGGGTCTTTTCGGCGGAATTCACCCCTCCACTTT	-	TRBV5-6	TRBJ1-6	-
CASSLVVREAGAAYEQYF	TGTGCCAGCAGCTTAGTGGTCCGCGAGGCGGGGGCCGCCTACGAGCAGTACTTC	once	TRBV7-6	TRBJ2-7	-
CASSPIGGTQETQYF	TGTGCCAGCTCACCAATAGGGGGGACCCAAGAGACCCAGTACTTC	-	TRBV18	TRBJ2-5	-
CASSFDRGQTDTQYF	TGTGCCAGCAGCTTCGACAGGGGGCAAACAGATACGCAGTATTTT	few	TRBV9	TRBJ2-3	TRBD1
CSAYKRGEQFF	TGCAGTGCTTATAAAAGGGGTGAGCAGTTCTTC	few	TRBV20-1	TRBJ2-1	-
CASSSPPSAQETQYF	TGTGCCAGCAGCTCGCCCCCTAGCGCCCAAGAGACCCAGTACTTC	few	TRBV12-3/TRBV12-4	TRBJ2-5	-
CASSQALAFRSSYEQYF	TGCGCCAGCAGCCAAGCCCTAGCGTTTCGGAGCTCCTACGAGCAGTACTTC	-	TRBV4-1	TRBJ2-7	-
CASSKWLAGGINEQFF	TGTGCCAGCAGCAAATGGCTAGCGGGGGGGATTAATGAGCAGTTCTTC	few	TRBV5-8	TRBJ2-1	TRBD2
CASSYPGAFF	TGTGCCAGCAGTTATCCTGGAGCTTTCTTT	-	TRBV6-2/TRBV6-3	TRBJ1-1	-
CATSRALTDRERGFPYNEQFF	TGTGCCACCAGCAGAGCCCTAACCGACAGGGAGAGGGGTTTTCCCTACAATGAGCAGTTCTTC	few	TRBV15	TRBJ2-1	TRBD1
CSARVQNYGYTF	TGCAGTGCTAGAGTACAGAACTATGGCTACACCTTC	many	TRBV20-1	TRBJ1-2	-
CSASDRRSLYEQYF	TGCAGTGCTAGCGATAGACGGTCCCTCTACGAGCAGTACTTC	-	TRBV20-1	TRBJ2-7	-
CASCQGPRRRDEQFF	TGTGCCAGCTGCCAAGGGCCGAGACGGCGCGATGAGCAGTTCTTC	-	TRBV3-1	TRBJ2-1	-
CASSDPGQGNTGELFF	TGTGCCAGCAGTGACCCAGGACAGGGGAACACCGGGGAGCTGTTTTTT	many	TRBV25-1	TRBJ2-2	TRBD1
CASSLAMFF	TGTGCCAGCAGCTTAGCAATGTTCTTC	-	TRBV7-2	TRBJ2-1	-
CASSLGASYTF	TGTGCCAGCAGCTTAGGTGCTAGCTACACCTTC	-	TRBV11-2	TRBJ1-2	-
CASSLDTHQETQYF	TGCGCCAGCAGCTTGGATACCCATCAAGAGACCCAGTACTTC	many	TRBV5-1	TRBJ2-5	-
CASTLELDQPQHF	TGTGCCAGCACCTTGGAACTGGATCAGCCCCAGCATTTT	-	TRBV7-9	TRBJ1-5	-
CASSAGTGYGYTF	TGTGCCAGCAGCGCCGGGACAGGTTATGGCTACACCTTC	many	TRBV9	TRBJ1-2	TRBD1